This T cell receptor beta chain originates from a study of blood T cell repertoires in COVID-19 (dated by TCRdb to about 2020). For context, the study as a whole: Samples from collaborators originated in the United States, Italy and Spain and spanned both the acute and convalescent phases of COVID-19. Samples were obtained from the ongoing ImmuneRACE study (first 160 participants) and from 1,254 subjects provided by 6 global collaborators. The material from the prospective study consisted of cDNA or gDNA derived from T cells, B-cell-depleted T cells, or PBMCs. HLA class I and class II types, where available, came from metadata supplied by the sample provider rather than from assay-based typing. A de-identified subject ID, COVID-19 status, age in years and sex were almost always included in the sample metadata. The repertoires were released in a freely available public database meant as a resource for research on the immune response to SARS-CoV-2. Deeply sampled blood TCRbeta repertoires from subjects exposed to, actively infected with, or recovered from COVID-19 were included in the dataset. Broad study findings and their caveats: Clinical and demographic metadata were provided uncurated, with the amount varying by source and participant.

On this clone: Its antigen is currently not known. No clone much larger than this one lies a single base away; base qualities are absent.

Whole blood was collected in K2EDTA tubes by collaborating institutions according to the institutions' own protocols. Collaborator samples were shipped for TCRbeta analysis as frozen whole blood, isolated PBMCs, or DNA extracted from either sample type. The immunoSEQ Assay, a bias-controlled multiplex PCR, was used to amplify TCRbeta CDR3 regions from genomic DNA. On the authors' methods: The number of nucleated cells in each sample was estimated from the amplification of reference gene primers within the assay. To quantify the absolute abundance of each unique TCRbeta CDR3 rearrangement, sequence reads were collapsed and filtered. Productive Simpson clonality was computed per sample as the square root of Simpson's diversity index over productive rearrangements. Imported from immuneACCESS, the table was reduced by TCRdb to in-frame sequences with V and J called. These copies leave out some clones; in studies compared against another copy, an unresolved V gene accounts for under half, and the cause of the remainder is not known. V and J calls and clone size come straight from that table; D and trimming were deduced from the DNA. The sample records 25,000 or so clones, around nine tenths of which are singletons. The ten most abundant clones make up over 15% of the sample.

The material sequenced was peripheral blood. The receptor was isolated from a human donor with acute or convalescent COVID-19. The donor label of this sample is uncertain.

At the DNA level, the sequence is TGTGCCTGGAGTGTAAGAATCGGACAGGGAGCGTTTTTGGGCAATCAGCCCCAGCATTTT. Translated, this gives CAWSVRIGQGAFLGNQPQHF. This receptor chain uses TRBV30 and TRBJ1-5; 8 nucleotides in the junction match TRBD1. The CDR3 starts with the cysteine, ends with the phenylalanine, and has 20 residues. Of the read, only the CDR3 DNA is kept; its 60 bases are in frame from base 1. The germline V gene (reference sequence) specifies GTSNPN as CDR1 and SVGIG as CDR2. The junction shows trimming of 0 bases on V and 2 bases on J, and the gene matches do not reach 18 bases of it.